The following is a T cell receptor beta chain sequence with its context. The data are from a study of blood T cells in healthy people across ages. V trimming: 2 bases; J trimming: 2 bases; junction bases outside the gene matches: 7. The CDR3 length is 18 residues. Germline assignment: CDR1 MNHEY and CDR2 SVGAGI. A second PCR of 7 to 11 cycles used a sample-barcoded 5' primer and a J-beta primer mix. MiXCR, applied by TCRdb to the 5' RACE reads, yields one record per CDR3 protein. Of 1,500,000 or so distinct CDR3 sequences listed, 35% to 45% are singletons. The sequencing input was blood. This TCR derives from a woman between 18 and 29 years old in good health. V is TRBV6-5 and J is TRBJ2-6; 9 bases are shared with TRBD1. This CDR3 reads CASSYRDRVLAGANVLTF. Written as DNA, the CDR3 is TGTGCCAGCAGTTACCGGGACAGGGTCCTCGCTGGGGCCAACGTCCTGACTTTC.